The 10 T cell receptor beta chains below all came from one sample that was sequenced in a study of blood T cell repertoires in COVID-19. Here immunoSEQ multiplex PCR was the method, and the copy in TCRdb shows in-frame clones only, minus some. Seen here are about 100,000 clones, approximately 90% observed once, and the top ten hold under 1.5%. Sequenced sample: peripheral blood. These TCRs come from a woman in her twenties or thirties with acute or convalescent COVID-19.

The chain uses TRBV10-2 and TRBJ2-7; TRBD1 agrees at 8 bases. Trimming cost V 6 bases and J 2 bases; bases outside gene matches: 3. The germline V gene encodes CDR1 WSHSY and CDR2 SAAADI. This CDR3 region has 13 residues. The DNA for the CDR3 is TGCGCCAGCAGCGGGACAGGACCCTACGAGCAGTACTTC. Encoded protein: CASSGTGPYEQYF.

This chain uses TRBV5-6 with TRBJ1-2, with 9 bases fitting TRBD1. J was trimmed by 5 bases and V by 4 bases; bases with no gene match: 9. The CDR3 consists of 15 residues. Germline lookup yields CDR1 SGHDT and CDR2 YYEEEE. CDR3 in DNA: TGTGCCAGCAGCCCTTGGCAACAGGGGGCGTATGGCTACACCTTC. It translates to CASSPWQQGAYGYTF.

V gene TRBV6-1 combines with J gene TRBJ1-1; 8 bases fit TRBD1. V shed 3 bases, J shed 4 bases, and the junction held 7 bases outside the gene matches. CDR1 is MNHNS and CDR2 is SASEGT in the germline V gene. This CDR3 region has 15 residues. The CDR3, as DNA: TGTGCCAGCAGTGATGGACAGGGAGGCGGCACTGAAGCTTTCTTT. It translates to CASSDGQGGGTEAFF.

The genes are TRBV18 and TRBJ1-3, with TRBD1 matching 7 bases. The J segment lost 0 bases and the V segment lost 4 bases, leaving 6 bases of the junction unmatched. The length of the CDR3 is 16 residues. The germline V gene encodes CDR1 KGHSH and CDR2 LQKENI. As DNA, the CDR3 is TGTGCCAGCTCACGACCGACAGGGCACTCTGGAAACACCATATATTTT. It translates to CASSRPTGHSGNTIYF.

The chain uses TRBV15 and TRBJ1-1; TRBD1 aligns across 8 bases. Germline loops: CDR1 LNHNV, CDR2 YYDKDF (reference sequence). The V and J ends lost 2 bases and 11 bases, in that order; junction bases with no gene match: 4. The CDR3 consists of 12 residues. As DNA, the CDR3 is TGTGCCACCAGCAGACAGGGGGCGGCGGCTTTCTTT. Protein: CATSRQGAAAFF.

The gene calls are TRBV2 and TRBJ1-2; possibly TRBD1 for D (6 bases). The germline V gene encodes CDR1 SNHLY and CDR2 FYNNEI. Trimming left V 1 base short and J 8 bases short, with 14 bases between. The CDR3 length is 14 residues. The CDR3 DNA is TGTGCCAGCAGTGAAGGCGACAGGTTAAAGGGCTACACCTTC. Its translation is CASSEGDRLKGYTF.

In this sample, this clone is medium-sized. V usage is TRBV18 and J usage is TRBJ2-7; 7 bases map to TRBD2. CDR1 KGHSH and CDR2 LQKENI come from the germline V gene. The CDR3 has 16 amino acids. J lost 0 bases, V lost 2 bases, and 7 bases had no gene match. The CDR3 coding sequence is TGTGCCAGCTCACCAGCGGGAGCGGGGCTCTCCTACGAGCAGTACTTC. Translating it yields CASSPAGAGLSYEQYF.

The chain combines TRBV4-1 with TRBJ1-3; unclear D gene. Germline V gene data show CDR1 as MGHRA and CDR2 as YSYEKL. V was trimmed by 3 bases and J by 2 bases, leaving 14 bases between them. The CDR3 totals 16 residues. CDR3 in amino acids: CASSQFTAGPGNTIYF. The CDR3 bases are TGCGCCAGCAGCCAGTTCACTGCGGGCCCTGGAAACACCATATATTTT.

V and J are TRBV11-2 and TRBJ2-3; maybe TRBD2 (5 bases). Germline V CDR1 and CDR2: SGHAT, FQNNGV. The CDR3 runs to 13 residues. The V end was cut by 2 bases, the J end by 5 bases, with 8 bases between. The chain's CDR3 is CASSLMAGDTQYF. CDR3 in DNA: TGTGCCAGCAGCTTAATGGCGGGAGATACGCAGTATTTT.

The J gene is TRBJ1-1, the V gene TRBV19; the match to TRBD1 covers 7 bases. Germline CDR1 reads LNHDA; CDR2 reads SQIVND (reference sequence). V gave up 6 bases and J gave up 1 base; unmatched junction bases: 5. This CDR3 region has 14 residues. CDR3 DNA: TGTGCCAGTAGAAGGGGGACAGAGAACACTGAAGCTTTCTTT. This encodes CASRRGTENTEAFF.